A single sample is the source of the 21 T cell receptor beta chains below, sequenced in a study of blood T cell repertoires in COVID-19. Clones were read by immunoSEQ multiplex PCR, and TCRdb kept only the in-frame ones, dropping some. The table lists more than 250,000 clones, about 90% of them singletons. The sequenced material came from peripheral blood. The receptors here all came from a young man who had recovered from COVID-19.

The sample holds one count of this clone. The chain employs TRBV7-9 and TRBJ1-1; tentatively, D is TRBD1 (5 bases). Trimming cost V 2 bases and J 5 bases, with 15 bases left between them. Germline CDR1 SEHNR, CDR2 FQNEAQ (reference sequence). The CDR3 sequence is 15 residues long. CDR3 amino acids: CASSLLRDVGTEAFF. For the CDR3, the DNA is TGTGCCAGCAGCTTACTCAGGGATGTTGGGACTGAAGCTTTCTTT.

The rearrangement links TRBV30 to TRBJ1-3, with D possibly being TRBD1 (6 bases). CDR3 size: 10 residues. Germline V gene data show CDR1 as GTSNPN and CDR2 as SVGIG (reference sequence). The CDR3, as DNA: TGTGCACAGGGTGGAAACACCATATATTTT. Its protein product is CAQGGNTIYF.

The chain couples TRBV4-1 to TRBJ1-2, with D perhaps matching TRBD1 (6 bases). Looked up from germline, CDR1 is MGHRA and CDR2 is YSYEKL. Trimming took off 3 bases at V and 4 bases at J, with 18 bases between the two ends. This CDR3 spans 16 amino acids. The CDR3 bases are TGCGCCAGCAGCCATTCCGGACGGGACAACATCTATGGCTACACCTTC. Protein: CASSHSGRDNIYGYTF.

The chain carries TRBV2 and TRBJ2-7; 9 nucleotides match TRBD1. Germline V gene data show CDR1 as SNHLY and CDR2 as FYNNEI. The CDR3 extends over 14 amino acids. Trimming at V came to 7 bases and at J to 2 bases, leaving 6 bases not matched to a gene. The CDR3 spells CASTRDRETYEQYF. For the CDR3, the DNA is TGTGCCAGCACCCGGGACAGGGAGACCTACGAGCAGTACTTC.

The chain combines TRBV19 with TRBJ1-2; 9 nucleotides match TRBD1. Germline CDR1 is LNHDA and CDR2 is SQIVND (reference sequence). The CDR3 consists of 17 residues. V lost 6 bases and J lost 3; bases outside the gene matches: 14. In nucleotides, the CDR3 is TGTGCCAGTAGCGCTTCCGGGACAGGGATTGAGTACTATGGCTACACCTTC. Encoded protein: CASSASGTGIEYYGYTF.

The V and J genes are TRBV5-1 and TRBJ2-3; unclear D gene. The CDR3 has 13 residues. The V and J ends lost 4 bases and 1 base respectively, with 7 bases between them. CDR1 and CDR2 from the germline V gene are SGHRS and YFSETQ. In DNA, the CDR3 is TGCGCCAGCAGCGTCCCCGGCACAGATACGCAGTATTTT. It specifies CASSVPGTDTQYF.

This clone was observed once. This chain connects TRBV19 to TRBJ2-1, with TRBD2 identical over 7 bases. With V trimmed by 6 bases and J by 7 bases, 3 bases remained unmatched. This CDR3 is built from 12 residues. Per germline, CDR1 LNHDA and CDR2 SQIVND (reference sequence). The CDR3: CASRRAGNEQFF. CDR3 DNA sequence: TGTGCCAGTAGGCGAGCGGGGAATGAGCAGTTCTTC.

The V and J genes are TRBV29-1 and TRBJ2-3; TRBD1 agrees at 11 bases. Germline CDR1 reads SQVTM; CDR2 reads ANQGSEA. This CDR3 is built from 17 residues. V lost 4 bases, J lost 3 bases, and 12 bases stayed unmatched. Written as DNA, the CDR3 is TGCAGCGTTGGTTCACCGGGACAGGGGGTGAGGACAGATACGCAGTATTTT. Amino acid sequence: CSVGSPGQGVRTDTQYF.

This chain uses TRBV6-2 or TRBV6-3 with TRBJ2-7, with a tentative D call TRBD2 (5 bases). The CDR3 consists of 13 residues. The germline V gene encodes CDR1 MNHEY and CDR2 SVGEGT. V lost 5 bases and J 2 bases, leaving 10 bases between the germline ends. The CDR3 DNA sequence: TGTGCCAGCAGTCCGGGAATACCCTACGAGCAGTACTTC. Residues: CASSPGIPYEQYF.

The chain links TRBV18 to TRBJ1-2, with 8 nucleotides matching TRBD1. CDR3 size: 15 residues. V shed 1 base, J shed 8 bases, and the junction held 9 bases outside the gene matches. The germline CDR1 and CDR2 sequences are KGHSH and LQKENI. The CDR3: CASSPRDRISGGYTF. DNA for the CDR3: TGTGCCAGCTCACCACGGGACAGGATCTCTGGGGGCTACACCTTC.

The chain uses TRBV6-5 and TRBJ2-1; a possible D gene is TRBD1 (6 bases). Trimming pared 6 bases from V and 4 bases from J, leaving 10 bases between. The CDR3 is 13 residues long. Germline V gene data show CDR1 as MNHEY and CDR2 as SVGAGI. The CDR3, as DNA: TGTGCCAGCAGCGCCGGACAGTACAATGAGCAGTTCTTC. Protein sequence: CASSAGQYNEQFF.

V usage is TRBV6-5 and J usage is TRBJ1-2; no definite D call. The CDR3 consists of 15 residues. The germline V and J ends were trimmed by 0 bases and 6 bases, with 14 bases remaining between them. Germline V gives CDR1 MNHEY, CDR2 SVGAGI. The chain's CDR3 is CASSYSEGGLDGYTF. CDR3 bases: TGTGCCAGCAGTTACTCGGAGGGAGGACTGGATGGCTACACCTTC.

This chain links TRBV5-5 with TRBJ1-6; 11 bases agree with TRBD1. The CDR3 consists of 14 residues. Unmatched junction bases numbered 6, after V lost 4 bases and J lost 12 bases. CDR1 is SGHKS and CDR2 is YYEKEE in the germline V gene (reference sequence). The CDR3 region is CASSGGQGDLPLHF. CDR3 nucleotide sequence: TGTGCCAGCAGCGGGGGACAGGGGGACTTACCCCTCCACTTT.

This rearrangement joins TRBV18 to TRBJ1-1; D may be TRBD1 (5 bases). The CDR3 covers 17 residues. From germline, CDR1 is KGHSH and CDR2 LQKENI. Trimming removed 0 bases from V and 2 bases from J, with 16 bases in between. The CDR3 loop is CASSPPARGKGNTEAFF. CDR3 coding DNA: TGTGCCAGCTCACCACCGGCCCGGGGGAAGGGCAACACTGAAGCTTTCTTT.

The V gene is TRBV27, the J gene TRBJ2-2; 7 bases line up with TRBD2. CDR3 size: 14 residues. Germline lookup yields CDR1 MNHEY and CDR2 SMNVEV (reference sequence). The V gene end was trimmed by 3 bases and the J gene end by 6 bases; junction bases not matched to a gene: 4. Written as DNA, the CDR3 is TGTGCCAGCAGTTTCCGAGCGGGACCCGGGGAGCTGTTTTTT. This sequence encodes CASSFRAGPGELFF.

V usage is TRBV27 and J usage is TRBJ2-1; D remains unclear. CDR1 is MNHEY and CDR2 is SMNVEV in the germline V gene (reference sequence). V lost 4 bases to trimming and J lost 0 bases, with 7 bases between them. The CDR3 contains 14 residues. CDR3 nucleotide sequence: TGTGCCAGCAGTTCACTCGCCTCCTACAATGAGCAGTTCTTC. Residues: CASSSLASYNEQFF.

The chain employs TRBV9 and TRBJ2-5; 12 bases map to TRBD2. V shed 3 bases and J 3 bases; nucleotides not matched to a gene: 6. Germline values: CDR1 SGDLS, CDR2 YYNGEE. CDR3 size: 16 residues. The chain's CDR3 is CASSALLAGGEETQYF. The CDR3 coding sequence is TGTGCCAGCAGCGCCCTACTAGCGGGGGGCGAAGAGACCCAGTACTTC.

V usage is TRBV6-4 and J usage is TRBJ1-2, with D unclear. CDR3 size: 14 residues. Germline V lookup: CDR1 MRHNA, CDR2 SNTAGT. With 2 bases removed from V and 4 bases from J, the gap between germline ends came to 11 bases. The chain's CDR3 is CASSDSPGSYGYTF. In DNA form, the CDR3 reads TGTGCCAGCAGTGACAGCCCGGGTTCCTATGGCTACACCTTC.

The gene calls are TRBV5-1 and TRBJ2-3; 7 bases are shared with TRBD1. The CDR3 extends over 14 amino acids. CDR1 is SGHRS, CDR2 YFSETQ, per germline. J lost 7 bases, V lost 5 bases, and 10 bases had no gene match. This CDR3 is CASRPGQLDHTQYF. CDR3 in DNA: TGCGCCAGCAGGCCGGGACAGCTAGACCATACGCAGTATTTT.

The chain has TRBV2 and TRBJ1-2; D is possibly TRBD1 (5 bases). V was trimmed by 4 bases and J by 7 bases, leaving 7 bases between them. There are 11 residues in the CDR3. Per the germline V gene, CDR1 is SNHLY and CDR2 is FYNNEI. DNA for the CDR3: TGTGCCAGCAGTGCCGGGGGTGGCTACACCTTC. It yields the protein CASSAGGGYTF. Drawing the rest from reference TRBV2 and TRBJ1-2, the complete variable domain is EPEVTQTPSHQVTQMGQEVILRCVPISNHLYFYWYRQILGQKVEFLVSFYNNEISEKSEIFDDQFSVERPDGSNFTLKIRSTKLEDSAMYFCASSAGGGYTFGSGTRLTVV.

The J gene is TRBJ2-3, the V gene TRBV19; D possibly corresponds to TRBD2 (5 bases). Germline V gene data show CDR1 as LNHDA and CDR2 as SQIVND (reference sequence). Trimming cost V 3 bases and J 0 bases, with 10 bases left between them. The CDR3 totals 15 residues. This chain's CDR3 is CASSIRDLSTDTQYF. In nucleotides, the CDR3 is TGTGCCAGTAGTATCCGGGATTTGAGCACAGATACGCAGTATTTT.